The entry below describes one T cell receptor beta chain. This specimen comes from a study of blood T cell repertoires in COVID-19. Per germline, CDR1 MNHEY and CDR2 SVGEGT. The CDR3 consists of 15 residues. Trimming left V 0 bases short and J 6 bases short, with 14 bases between. Profiled with immunoSEQ multiplex PCR; TCRdb holds only in-frame clones, not every one. The sample contains about 200,000 clones, around 82% of which appear only once. The specimen was PBMCs or T cells enriched from blood (not recorded which). This sequence was found in a woman between 40 and 55 years old with acute COVID-19. The genes are TRBV6-2 or TRBV6-3 and TRBJ1-2; D ambiguous. The CDR3 nucleotides read TGTGCCAGCAGTTACTCCCTCCTCCTGAGGGATGGCTACACCTTC. This codes for CASSYSLLLRDGYTF.